This TCR beta chain appears in the sequencing data of a study of cytomegalovirus exposure and HLA in healthy donors. Whole-study context: A subsequent analysis stated that the roughly 130 validation repertoires were run on the same platform as the roughly 620 first-cohort repertoires. Points from the study as a whole: A classifier reportedly called cytomegalovirus status with high sensitivity and specificity. The authors enumerated 150 to 200 TCR beta chains as linked to cytomegalovirus. CMV antigen specificity was confirmed in vitro for three CMV-associated chains.

V shed 1 base and J shed 5 bases, with 15 bases lying between them. Germline lookup yields CDR1 SEHNR and CDR2 FQNEAQ (reference sequence). This CDR3 contains 16 residues. This clone was seen once. Its antigen is unidentified. This table comes from immunoSEQ multiplex PCR, and its TCRdb copy is limited to in-frame clones, with some not included. This table holds roughly 75,000 clones, around 94% found once. The sequencing input was PBMCs. This TCR was sampled from a woman aged 18-30 years in good health and CMV-seropositive. This chain uses TRBV7-9 with TRBJ2-1; D might be TRBD2 (6 bases). CDR3: CASSLGEEGVHNEQFF. CDR3 bases: TGTGCCAGCAGCTTAGGAGAGGAGGGCGTTCACAATGAGCAGTTCTTC.